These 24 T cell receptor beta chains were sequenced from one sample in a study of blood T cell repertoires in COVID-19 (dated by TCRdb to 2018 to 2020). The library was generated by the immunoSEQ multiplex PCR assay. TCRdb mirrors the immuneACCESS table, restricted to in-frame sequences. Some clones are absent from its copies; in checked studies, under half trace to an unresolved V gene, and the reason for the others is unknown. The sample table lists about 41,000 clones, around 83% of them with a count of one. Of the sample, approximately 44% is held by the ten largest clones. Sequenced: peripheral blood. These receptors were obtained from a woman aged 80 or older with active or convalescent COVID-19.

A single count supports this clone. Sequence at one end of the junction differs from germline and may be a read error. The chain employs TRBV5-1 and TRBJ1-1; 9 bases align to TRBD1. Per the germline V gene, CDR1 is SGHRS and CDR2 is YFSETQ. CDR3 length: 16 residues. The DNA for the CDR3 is TGCGCCAGCAGGTTGGCACGGACAGGGGACAACACTGAAGCTTTCTTT. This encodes CASRLARTGDNTEAFF.

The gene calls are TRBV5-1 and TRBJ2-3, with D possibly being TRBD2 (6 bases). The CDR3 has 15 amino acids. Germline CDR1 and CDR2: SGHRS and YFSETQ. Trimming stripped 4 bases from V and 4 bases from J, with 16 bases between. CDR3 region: CASSDPRTGADTQYF. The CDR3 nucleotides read TGCGCCAGCAGCGACCCACGTACGGGGGCAGATACGCAGTATTTT. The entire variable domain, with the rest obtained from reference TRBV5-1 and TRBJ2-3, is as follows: KAGVTQTPRYLIKTRGQQVTLSCSPISGHRSVSWYQQTPGQGLQFLFEYFSETQRNKGNFPGRFSGRQFSNSRSEMNVSTLELGDSALYLCASSDPRTGADTQYFGPGTRLTVL.

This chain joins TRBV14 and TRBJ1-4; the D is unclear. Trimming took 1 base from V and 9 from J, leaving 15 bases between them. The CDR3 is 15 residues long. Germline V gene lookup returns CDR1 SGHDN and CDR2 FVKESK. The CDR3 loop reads CASSQAAGSTQKLFF. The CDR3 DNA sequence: TGTGCCAGCAGCCAAGCTGCGGGCAGTACCCAAAAACTGTTTTTT. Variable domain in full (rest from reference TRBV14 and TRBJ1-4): EAGVTQFPSHSVIEKGQTVTLRCDPISGHDNLYWYRRVMGKEIKFLLHFVKESKQDESGMPNNRFLAERTGGTYSTLKVQPAELEDSGVYFCASSQAAGSTQKLFFGSGTQLSVL.

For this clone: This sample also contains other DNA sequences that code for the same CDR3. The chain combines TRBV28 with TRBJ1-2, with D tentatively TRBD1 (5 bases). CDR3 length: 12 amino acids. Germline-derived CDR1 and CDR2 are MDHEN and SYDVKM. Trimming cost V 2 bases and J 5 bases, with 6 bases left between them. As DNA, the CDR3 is TGTGCCAGCAGTTTACAGGGTTATGGCTACACCTTC. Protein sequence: CASSLQGYGYTF.

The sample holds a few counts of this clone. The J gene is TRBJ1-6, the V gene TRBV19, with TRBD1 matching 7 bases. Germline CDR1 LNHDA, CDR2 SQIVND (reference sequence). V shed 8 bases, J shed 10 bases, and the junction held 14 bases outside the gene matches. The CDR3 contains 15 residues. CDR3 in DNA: TGTGCCAGTGGGACAGATCCATCCAACAACTCACCCCTCCACTTT. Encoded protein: CASGTDPSNNSPLHF.

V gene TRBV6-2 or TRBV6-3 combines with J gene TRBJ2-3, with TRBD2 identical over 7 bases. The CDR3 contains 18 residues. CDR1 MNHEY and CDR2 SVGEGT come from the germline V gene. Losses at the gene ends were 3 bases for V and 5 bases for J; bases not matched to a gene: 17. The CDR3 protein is CASSYGTRGVENKDTQYF. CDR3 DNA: TGTGCCAGCAGTTATGGCACCCGGGGGGTGGAGAACAAAGATACGCAGTATTTT.

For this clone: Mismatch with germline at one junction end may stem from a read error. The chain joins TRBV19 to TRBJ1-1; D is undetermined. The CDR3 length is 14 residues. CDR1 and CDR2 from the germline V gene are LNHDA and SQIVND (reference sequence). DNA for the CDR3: TGTGCCAGTAGGATAGACGGGAGGAACACTGAAGCTTTCTTT. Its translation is CASRIDGRNTEAFF.

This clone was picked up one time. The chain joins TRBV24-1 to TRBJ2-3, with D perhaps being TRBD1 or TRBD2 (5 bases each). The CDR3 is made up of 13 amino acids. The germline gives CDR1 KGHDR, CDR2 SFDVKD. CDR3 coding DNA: TGTGCAACCGGGGCAGAGAGCACAGATACGCAGTATTTT. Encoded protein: CATGAESTDTQYF.

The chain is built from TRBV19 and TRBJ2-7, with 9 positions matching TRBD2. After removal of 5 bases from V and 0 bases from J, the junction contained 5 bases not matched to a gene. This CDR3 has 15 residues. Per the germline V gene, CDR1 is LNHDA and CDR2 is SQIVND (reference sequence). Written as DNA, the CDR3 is TGTGCCAGTAGTGCGGGGGGGACAGCCTCCTACGAGCAGTACTTC. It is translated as CASSAGGTASYEQYF.

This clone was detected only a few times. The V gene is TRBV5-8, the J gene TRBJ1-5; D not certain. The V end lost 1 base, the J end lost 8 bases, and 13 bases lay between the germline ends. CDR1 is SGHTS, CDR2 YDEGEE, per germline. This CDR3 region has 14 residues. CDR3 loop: CASSLQGRSEPQHF. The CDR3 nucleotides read TGTGCCAGCAGCTTGCAAGGCAGGTCGGAGCCCCAGCATTTT. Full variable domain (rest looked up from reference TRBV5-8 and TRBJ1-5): EAGVTQSPTHLIKTRGQQATLRCSPISGHTSVYWYQQALGLGLQFLLWYDEGEERNRGNFPPRFSGRQFPNYSSELNVNALELEDSALYLCASSLQGRSEPQHFGDGTRLSIL.

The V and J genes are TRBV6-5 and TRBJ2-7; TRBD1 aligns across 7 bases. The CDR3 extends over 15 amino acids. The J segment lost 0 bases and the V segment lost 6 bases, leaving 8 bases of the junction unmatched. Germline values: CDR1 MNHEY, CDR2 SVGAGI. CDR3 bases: TGTGCCAGCAGGGAGACAGGGATCAGCTCCTACGAGCAGTACTTC. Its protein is CASRETGISSYEQYF.

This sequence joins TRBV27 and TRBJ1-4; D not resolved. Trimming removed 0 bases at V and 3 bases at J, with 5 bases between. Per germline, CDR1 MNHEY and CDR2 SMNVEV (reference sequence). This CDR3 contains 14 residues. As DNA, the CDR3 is TGTGCCAGCAGTTTATCGAGGGCTAATGAAAAACTGTTTTTT. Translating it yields CASSLSRANEKLFF.

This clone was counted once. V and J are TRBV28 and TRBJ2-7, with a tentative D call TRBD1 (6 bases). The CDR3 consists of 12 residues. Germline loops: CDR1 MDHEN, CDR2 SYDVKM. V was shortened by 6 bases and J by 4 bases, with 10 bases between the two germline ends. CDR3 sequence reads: CASRRTGYEQYF. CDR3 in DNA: TGTGCCAGCAGAAGAACAGGGTACGAGCAGTACTTC.

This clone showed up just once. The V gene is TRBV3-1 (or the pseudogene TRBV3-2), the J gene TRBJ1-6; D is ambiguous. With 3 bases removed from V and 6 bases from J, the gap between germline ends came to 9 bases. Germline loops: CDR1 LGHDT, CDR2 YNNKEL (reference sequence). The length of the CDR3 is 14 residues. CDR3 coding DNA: TGTGCCAGCAGCCAGGAGTTTGGTAATTCACCCCTCCACTTT. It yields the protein CASSQEFGNSPLHF.

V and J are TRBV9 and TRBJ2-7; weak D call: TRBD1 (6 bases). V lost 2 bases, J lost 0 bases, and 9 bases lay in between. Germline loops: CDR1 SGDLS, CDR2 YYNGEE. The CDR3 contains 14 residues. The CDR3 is CASSVDRSSYEQYF. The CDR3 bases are TGTGCCAGCAGCGTCGACAGGAGCTCCTACGAGCAGTACTTC.

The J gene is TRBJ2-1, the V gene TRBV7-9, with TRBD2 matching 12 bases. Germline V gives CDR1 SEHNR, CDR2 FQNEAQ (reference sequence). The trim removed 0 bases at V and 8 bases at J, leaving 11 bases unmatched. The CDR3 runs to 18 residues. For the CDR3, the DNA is TGTGCCAGCAGCTTAGCGCTATCTCGGCTAGCGGGAGGGCATGAGCAGTTCTTC. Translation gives CASSLALSRLAGGHEQFF. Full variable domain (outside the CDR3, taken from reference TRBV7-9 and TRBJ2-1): DTGVSQNPRHKITKRGQNVTFRCDPISEHNRLYWYRQTLGQGPEFLTYFQNEAQLEKSRLLSDRFSAERPKGSFSTLEIQRTEQGDSAMYLCASSLALSRLAGGHEQFFGPGTRLTVL.

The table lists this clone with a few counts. For the CDR3, the DNA is TGTGCCAGCAGCGCCCCCGGGACAGAGAATGAAAAACTGTTTTTT. This translates into CASSAPGTENEKLFF. The V gene is TRBV9, the J gene TRBJ1-4, with 7 bases matching TRBD1. The CDR3 totals 15 residues. After removal of 3 bases from V and 5 bases from J, the junction contained 7 bases not matched to a gene. In germline, CDR1 is SGDLS, CDR2 YYNGEE.

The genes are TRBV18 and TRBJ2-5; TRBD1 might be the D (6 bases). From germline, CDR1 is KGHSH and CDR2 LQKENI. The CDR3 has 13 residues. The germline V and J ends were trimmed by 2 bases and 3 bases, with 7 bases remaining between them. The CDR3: CASSPNREETQYF. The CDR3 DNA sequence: TGTGCCAGCTCACCAAACAGGGAAGAGACCCAGTACTTC.

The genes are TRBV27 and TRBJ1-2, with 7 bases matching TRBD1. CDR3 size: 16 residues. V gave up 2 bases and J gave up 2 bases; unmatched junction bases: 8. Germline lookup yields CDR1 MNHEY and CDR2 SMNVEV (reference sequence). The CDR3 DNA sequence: TGTGCCAGCAGTTTAAGGGGGCAGCGGAGAAACTATGGCTACACCTTC. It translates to CASSLRGQRRNYGYTF.

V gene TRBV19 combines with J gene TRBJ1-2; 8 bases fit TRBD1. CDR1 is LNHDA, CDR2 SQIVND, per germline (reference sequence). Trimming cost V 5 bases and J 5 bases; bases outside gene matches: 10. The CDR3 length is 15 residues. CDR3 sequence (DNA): TGTGCCAGTAGTCCCGACAGGGGACAGCGATATGGCTACACCTTC. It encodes CASSPDRGQRYGYTF.

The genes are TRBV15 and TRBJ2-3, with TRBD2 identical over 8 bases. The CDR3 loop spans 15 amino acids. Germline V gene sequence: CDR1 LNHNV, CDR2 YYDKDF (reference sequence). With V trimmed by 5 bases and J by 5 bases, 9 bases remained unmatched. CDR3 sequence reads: CATSDPGLGVDTQYF. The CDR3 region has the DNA TGTGCCACCAGCGATCCGGGACTAGGGGTAGATACGCAGTATTTT.

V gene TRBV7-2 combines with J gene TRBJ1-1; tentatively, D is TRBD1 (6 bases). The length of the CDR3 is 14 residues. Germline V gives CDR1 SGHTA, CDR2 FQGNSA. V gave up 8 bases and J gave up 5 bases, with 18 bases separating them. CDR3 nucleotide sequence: TGTGCCAGCTTTCTGCAGAGGGGGTGGACTGAAGCTTTCTTT. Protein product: CASFLQRGWTEAFF.

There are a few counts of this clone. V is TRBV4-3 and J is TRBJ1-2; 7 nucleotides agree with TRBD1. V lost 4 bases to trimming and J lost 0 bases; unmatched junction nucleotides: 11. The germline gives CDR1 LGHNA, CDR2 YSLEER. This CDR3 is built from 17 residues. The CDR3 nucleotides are TGCGCCAGCAGCCTGTCGGGACAGCAAGATACTAACTATGGCTACACCTTC. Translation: CASSLSGQQDTNYGYTF.

The CDR3 DNA reads TGTGCCAGCAGTGACGGAAAAGGGGTACATAACTATGGCTACACCTTC. As protein: CASSDGKGVHNYGYTF. V gene TRBV6-1 combines with J gene TRBJ1-2; D possibly corresponds to TRBD1 (5 bases). Germline lookup yields CDR1 MNHNS and CDR2 SASEGT. The CDR3 length is 16 residues. V was shortened by 3 bases and J by 1 base, with 15 bases between the two germline ends.